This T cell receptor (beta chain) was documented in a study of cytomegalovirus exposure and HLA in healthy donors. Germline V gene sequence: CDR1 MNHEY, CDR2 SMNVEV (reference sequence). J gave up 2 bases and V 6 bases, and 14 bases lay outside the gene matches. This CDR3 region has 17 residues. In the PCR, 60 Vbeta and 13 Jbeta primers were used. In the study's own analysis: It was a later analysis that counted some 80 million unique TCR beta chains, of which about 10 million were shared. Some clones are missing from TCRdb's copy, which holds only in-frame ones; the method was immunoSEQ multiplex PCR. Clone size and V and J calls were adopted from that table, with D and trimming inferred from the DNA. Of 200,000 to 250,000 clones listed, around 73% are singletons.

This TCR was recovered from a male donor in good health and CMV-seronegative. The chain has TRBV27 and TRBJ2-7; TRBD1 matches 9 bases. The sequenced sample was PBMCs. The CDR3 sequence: CASRPLTGTGKPYEQYF. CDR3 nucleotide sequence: TGTGCCAGCAGGCCACTAACCGGGACAGGGAAACCCTACGAGCAGTACTTC.